The rows below give T cell receptor beta chains drawn from one sample of a study of STAT3 mutations in large granular lymphocyte leukemia. Data came from immunoSEQ multiplex PCR; TCRdb stores just in-frame clones and leaves some out. The sample holds around 26,000 clones; about 94% are singletons and the top ten take about 6.8%. Sequences were obtained from peripheral blood mononuclear cells. Receptors originate from a man aged 35 to 55 with T-cell large granular lymphocyte leukemia. Some clones in this sample may be carry-over from other donors' samples. Each CDR3 is given with its conserved first and last residue. D genes are given only for firm matches. Clone sizes are given selectively: once, few, many, or a class where the clone is expanded.

>TRBV6-6|once|.|TRBJ1-1
CASNLFLNTEAFF
TGTGCCAGCAACCTTTTCTTAAACACTGAAGCTTTCTTT
>TRBV18|.|.|TRBJ1-1
CASSQIGGGTEAFF
TGTGCCAGCTCCCAAATAGGGGGTGGTACTGAAGCTTTCTTT
>TRBV9|.|.|TRBJ1-6
CASSASMNSPLHF
TGTGCCAGCAGCGCCTCAATGAATTCACCCCTCCACTTT
>TRBV4-2|.|.|TRBJ2-3
CASSFSTDTQYF
TGTGCCAGCAGCTTTAGCACAGATACGCAGTATTTT
>TRBV6-6|.|.|TRBJ1-3
CASRPGAISGNTIYF
TGTGCCAGCAGACCCGGGGCTATCTCTGGAAACACCATATATTTT
>TRBV5-6|.|.|TRBJ1-1
CASSLDPDSIEAFF
TGTGCCAGCAGCTTGGATCCCGACAGCATAGAAGCTTTCTTT
>TRBV7-3|.|.|TRBJ1-1
CASSPGRQGVRTEAFF
TGTGCCAGCAGCCCAGGGCGGCAGGGAGTTAGGACTGAAGCTTTCTTT
>TRBV9|.|TRBD2|TRBJ2-2
CASTPSGTLNTGELFF
TGTGCCAGCACCCCAAGCGGGACCTTGAACACCGGGGAGCTGTTTTTT
>TRBV6-1|.|TRBD1|TRBJ2-3
CASSGRTGTDTQYF
TGTGCCAGCAGTGGACGGACAGGGACCGATACGCAGTATTTT
>TRBV4-3|.|.|TRBJ2-7
CASSQDPGIPYEQYF
TGCGCCAGCAGCCAAGATCCCGGGATTCCATACGAGCAGTACTTC
>TRBV18|.|TRBD1|TRBJ1-2
CASSPRQGGYGYTF
TGTGCCAGCTCCCCTAGACAGGGTGGCTATGGCTACACCTTC
>TRBV18|.|TRBD1|TRBJ1-5
CASSPTGGQPQHF
TGTGCCAGCTCACCGACAGGGGGACAGCCCCAGCATTTT
>TRBV13|.|.|TRBJ1-3
CASSPRSGNTIYF
TGTGCCAGCAGCCCCCGATCGGGAAACACCATATATTTT
>TRBV15|.|.|TRBJ2-5
CATSGGGETQYF
TGTGCCACCAGCGGCGGCGGAGAGACCCAGTACTTC
>TRBV5-1|.|TRBD1|TRBJ1-3
CASSLRDRGPGPSGNTIYF
TGCGCCAGCAGCTTGAGGGACAGGGGGCCGGGTCCTTCTGGAAACACCATATATTTT
>TRBV11-2|.|TRBD2|TRBJ2-7
CASSTAGGDTYEQYF
TGTGCCAGCAGCACAGCGGGGGGGGATACCTACGAGCAGTACTTC
>TRBV6-4|.|.|TRBJ1-1
CATVQTEAFF
TGTGCCACTGTACAAACTGAAGCTTTCTTT
>TRBV4-3|few|TRBD2|TRBJ2-1
CASSQDHTGGNEQFF
TGCGCCAGCAGCCAAGATCATACGGGGGGGAATGAGCAGTTCTTC
>TRBV5-1|once|TRBD1|TRBJ2-7
CASSYGQGLALEQYF
TGCGCCAGCAGCTATGGACAGGGACTCGCCCTCGAGCAGTACTTC
>TRBV10-3|.|.|TRBJ1-2
CAISEADYGYTF
TGTGCCATCAGTGAAGCAGACTATGGCTACACCTTC
>TRBV6-4|.|TRBD1|TRBJ2-3
CASSDQGANTDTQYF
TGTGCCAGCAGTGACCAGGGGGCAAACACAGATACGCAGTATTTT
>TRBV5-1|.|.|TRBJ2-5
CASSLVGGFETQYF
TGCGCCAGCAGCTTGGTCGGGGGTTTCGAGACCCAGTACTTC
>TRBV27|.|TRBD2|TRBJ2-1
CASSRSGAFNEQFF
TGTGCCAGCAGTCGAAGCGGGGCTTTCAATGAGCAGTTCTTC
>TRBV18|.|TRBD1|TRBJ1-5
CASSPDRGSSNQPQHF
TGTGCCAGCTCACCAGACAGGGGATCTAGCAATCAGCCCCAGCATTTT
>TRBV29-1|.|.|TRBJ2-5
CSVRLRQETQYF
TGCAGCGTTAGGCTAAGGCAAGAGACCCAGTACTTC
>TRBV27|.|.|TRBJ1-2
CASSQGQGYTF
TGTGCCAGCAGCCAAGGACAGGGCTACACCTTC
>TRBV6-5|.|.|TRBJ1-5
CASSPSGRHQPQHF
TGTGCCAGCAGTCCTTCGGGCCGGCATCAGCCCCAGCATTTT
>TRBV5-6|.|TRBD1|TRBJ1-6
CASTLGTGGSPLHF
TGTGCCAGCACCCTCGGGACAGGGGGGTCACCCCTCCACTTT
>TRBV11-1|.|.|TRBJ1-2
CASSFSGGSGYTF
TGTGCCAGCAGCTTCTCGGGGGGCTCTGGCTACACCTTC
>TRBV19|.|.|TRBJ1-1
CASSIPDRKAFF
TGTGCCAGTAGTATCCCCGACAGGAAAGCTTTCTTT
>TRBV2|.|TRBD1|TRBJ1-6
CASSEAHRGDSPLHF
TGTGCCAGCAGTGAAGCGCACAGGGGAGATTCACCCCTCCACTTT
>TRBV4-1|.|TRBD1|TRBJ1-2
CASSEDRDDYGYTF
TGCGCCAGCAGTGAGGACAGGGACGACTATGGCTACACCTTC
>TRBV2|few|TRBD1|TRBJ1-2
CASSAGTEAYGYTF
TGTGCCAGCAGTGCCGGGACAGAGGCTTATGGCTACACCTTC
>TRBV30|.|TRBD2|TRBJ2-7
CAWSRGRGREQYF
TGTGCCTGGAGTCGAGGGAGGGGAAGGGAGCAGTACTTC
>TRBV28|.|.|TRBJ2-2
CASSFGFGELFF
TGTGCCAGCAGTTTCGGATTCGGGGAGCTGTTTTTT
>TRBV15|.|.|TRBJ1-4
CATSSSTGHDLFF
TGTGCCACCAGCTCTTCTACGGGGCACGATCTGTTTTTT
>TRBV6-1|.|.|TRBJ1-4
CASSEGPANEKLFF
TGTGCCAGCAGTGAAGGGCCTGCTAATGAAAAACTGTTTTTT
>TRBV27|.|.|TRBJ2-3
CASSFYTDTQYF
TGTGCCAGCAGTTTCTACACAGATACGCAGTATTTT
>TRBV18|.|TRBD1|TRBJ1-4
CASRSPGGAGEKLFF
TGTGCCAGCCGTTCCCCAGGGGGCGCTGGGGAAAAACTGTTTTTT
>TRBV4-2|.|TRBD2|TRBJ2-3
CASSLGLAGTDTQYF
TGTGCCAGCAGCCTGGGACTAGCCGGCACAGATACGCAGTATTTT